At least ten counts were recorded for the clone carrying this TCR beta chain. No antigen is known for it. Combining iRepertoire HTBI primers with Arm-PCR of CDR3 regions, the authors built TCR beta libraries. TCRdb fed the multiplex PCR reads into MiXCR, producing one record per CDR3 protein. This table has 350,000 to 450,000 distinct CDR3 sequences, about a fifth appearing once. This sample was included in a study of regulatory T cells in long-lasting Graves disease. General study results and limits: Thyroid tissue went unstudied; only peripheral blood was examined. TRBV28, TRBJ1-2 and TRBJ2-5 were favored in persistent disease.

Documented time point: persistent/refractory GD, antithyroid drugs over 5 years with positive TRAb. RNA from PBMCs was the source of the TCR library. The V and J ends lost 7 bases and 8 bases respectively, with 8 bases between them. Germline loops: CDR1 SNHLY, CDR2 FYNNEI. The CDR3 runs 11 residues. This sequence joins TRBV2 and TRBJ1-4; no reliable D call. The input for sequencing was peripheral blood mononuclear cells (PBMCs), taken when the disease was refractory, from a patient treated with antithyroid drugs. The TCR comes from a female donor with Graves disease. The CDR3 nucleotides are TGTGCCAGCACCATAGGGGAAAAACTGTTTTTT. It codes for CASTIGEKLFF.